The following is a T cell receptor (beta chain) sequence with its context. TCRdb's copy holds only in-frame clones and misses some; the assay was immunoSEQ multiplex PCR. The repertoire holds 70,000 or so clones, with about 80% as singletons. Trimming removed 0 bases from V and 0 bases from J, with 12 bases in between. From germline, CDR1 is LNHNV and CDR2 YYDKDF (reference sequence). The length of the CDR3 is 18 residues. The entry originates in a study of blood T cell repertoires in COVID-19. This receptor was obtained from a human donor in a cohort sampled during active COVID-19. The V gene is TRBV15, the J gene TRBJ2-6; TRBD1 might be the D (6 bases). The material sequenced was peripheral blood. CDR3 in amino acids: CATSRDFQGGSGANVLTF. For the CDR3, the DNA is TGTGCCACCAGCAGAGATTTTCAAGGGGGCTCTGGGGCCAACGTCCTGACTTTC.